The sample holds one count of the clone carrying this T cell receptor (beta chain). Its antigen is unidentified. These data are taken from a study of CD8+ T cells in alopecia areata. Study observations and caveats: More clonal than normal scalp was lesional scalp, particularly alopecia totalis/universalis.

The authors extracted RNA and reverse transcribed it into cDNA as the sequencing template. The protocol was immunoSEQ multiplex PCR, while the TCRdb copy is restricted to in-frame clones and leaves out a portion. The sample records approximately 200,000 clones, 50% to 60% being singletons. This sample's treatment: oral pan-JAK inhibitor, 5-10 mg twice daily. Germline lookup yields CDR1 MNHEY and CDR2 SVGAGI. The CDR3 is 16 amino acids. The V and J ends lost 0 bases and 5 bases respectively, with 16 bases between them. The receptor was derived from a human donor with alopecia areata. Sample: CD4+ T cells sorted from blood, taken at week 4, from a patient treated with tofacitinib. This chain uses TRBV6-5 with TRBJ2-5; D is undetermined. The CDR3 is CASSYSLPPYLETQYF. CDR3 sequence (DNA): TGTGCCAGCAGTTACTCTCTCCCGCCCTATCTTGAGACCCAGTACTTC.